The T cell receptor (beta chain) under discussion was sequenced for a study of blood T cell repertoires in COVID-19. Germline assignment: CDR1 LNHDA and CDR2 SQIVND (reference sequence). The CDR3 is 17 amino acids. The J segment lost 4 bases and the V segment lost 4 bases, leaving 8 bases of the junction unmatched. Authors' analysis steps: Researchers report that nucleated cell counts were estimated from reference gene primer amplification. Using immunoSEQ multiplex PCR, the repertoire was profiled, and TCRdb retains in-frame clones only, with some absent. The V and J calls and clone size were taken over from that table, and D and trimming were inferred from the DNA. Among approximately 10,000 clones listed, approximately 88% were seen once.

The receptor's source is a human donor in a cohort sampled during active COVID-19. The genes are TRBV19 and TRBJ2-2; TRBD2 matches at 11 bases. The material sequenced was peripheral blood. The CDR3 loop reads CASSNLAGGWVTGELFF. CDR3 sequence (DNA): TGTGCCAGTAGTAATCTAGCGGGAGGCTGGGTCACCGGGGAGCTGTTTTTT.